The 12 T cell receptor beta chains in this list originate from one sample, sequenced in a study of cytomegalovirus exposure and HLA in healthy donors (dated by TCRdb to 2017 to 2019). Library preparation employed the immunoSEQ multiplex PCR assay. For the multiplex PCR, a mixture combining 60 forward primers for TCR Vbeta segments and 13 reverse primers for TCR Jbeta segments was used. TCRdb re-hosts the immuneACCESS table, in-frame sequences only. Its copies lack some clones; in the studies checked, an unresolved V gene accounts for under half of them, and the cause for the rest is not known. This sample has 150,000 or so clones in its table, and 73% of those were observed once. The ten top clones hold 1.5% to 2% of the sample. Sequencing input: PBMCs. Receptors were obtained from a woman younger than 35 in good health and CMV-seronegative.

V is TRBV28 and J is TRBJ1-5; 8 nucleotides align to TRBD1. Germline assignment: CDR1 MDHEN and CDR2 SYDVKM. This CDR3 comprises 15 residues. J gave up 7 bases and V 5 bases, and 10 bases lay outside the gene matches. The CDR3 sequence: CASSKQDREKQPQHF. CDR3 sequence (DNA): TGTGCCAGCAGTAAACAGGACAGGGAGAAACAGCCCCAGCATTTT.

The chain employs TRBV5-6 and TRBJ2-5; no firm D call. CDR3 length equals 13 residues. With 3 bases removed from V and 5 bases from J, the gap between germline ends came to 11 bases. CDR1 SGHDT and CDR2 YYEEEE come from the germline V gene. The CDR3 region has the DNA TGTGCCAGCAGCTGGTCCCTCCGGGAGACCCAGTACTTC. Protein: CASSWSLRETQYF.

CDR3 coding DNA: TGTGCCAGCAGCGACACGGGACAGGACGTCGGTGAAGCTTTCTTT. It specifies CASSDTGQDVGEAFF. V and J are TRBV7-8 and TRBJ1-1, with TRBD1 matching 8 bases. Trimming at V came to 5 bases and at J to 7 bases, leaving 12 bases not matched to a gene. This CDR3 comprises 15 residues. Germline V gives CDR1 SGHVS, CDR2 FQNEAQ.

This clone was observed once. V and J are TRBV19 and TRBJ2-1; TRBD1 agrees at 10 bases. V lost 4 bases to trimming and J lost 10 bases; unmatched junction nucleotides: 10. The CDR3 has 15 residues. CDR1 LNHDA and CDR2 SQIVND come from the germline V gene (reference sequence). The CDR3 spells CASSTTDRGQTEQFF. The CDR3 region has the DNA TGTGCCAGTAGTACCACAGACAGGGGGCAAACGGAGCAGTTCTTC.

This rearrangement joins TRBV7-6 to TRBJ2-1; no clear D. Per the germline V gene, CDR1 is SGHVS and CDR2 is FNYEAQ. The CDR3 length is 15 residues. V was cut by 5 bases and J by 8 bases, with 19 bases left in between. The CDR3 sequence is CASSDRQTRSDEQFF. DNA for the CDR3: TGTGCCAGCAGCGATCGTCAGACCCGGAGCGATGAGCAGTTCTTC.

This chain uses TRBV6-1 with TRBJ2-7, with TRBD2 matching over 7 bases. The CDR3 consists of 14 residues. V lost 8 bases, J lost 7 bases, and 14 bases stayed unmatched. The germline CDR1 and CDR2 sequences are MNHNS and SASEGT. The CDR3 protein is CASSERGRGLEQYV. CDR3 bases: TGTGCCAGCTCCGAACGGGGTAGGGGACTAGAGCAGTACGTC.

The genes are TRBV7-9 and TRBJ2-7, with D perhaps TRBD2 (7 bases). The CDR3 has 18 residues. The V gene's germline CDR1 is SEHNR and CDR2 FQNEAQ (reference sequence). The V end lost 1 base, the J end lost 0 bases, and 19 bases lay between the germline ends. The CDR3 sequence: CASSLVGGGFASSYEQYV. The CDR3 nucleotides read TGTGCCAGCAGCTTAGTAGGGGGGGGGTTCGCGAGCTCCTACGAGCAGTACGTC.

The rearrangement links TRBV6-6 to TRBJ2-3; 8 nucleotides match TRBD2. CDR3 length: 16 amino acids. Germline V gene lookup returns CDR1 MNHNY and CDR2 SVGAGI (reference sequence). After removal of 0 bases from V and 4 bases from J, the junction contained 6 bases not matched to a gene. The CDR3 nucleotides are TGTGCCAGCAGTTACTCGCAAAGCGGGAGAGCAGATACGCAGTATTTT. This encodes CASSYSQSGRADTQYF.

A word on this clone: A read error is likely, as this CDR3 ends without the conserved phenylalanine or tryptophan. The chain uses TRBV6-4 and TRBJ1-1, with D maybe TRBD1 (6 bases). V dropped 0 bases and J dropped 4 bases, with 12 bases sitting between them. This CDR3 has 15 amino acids. Germline assignment: CDR1 MRHNA and CDR2 SNTAGT. CDR3 bases: TGTGCCAGCAGTGACTCTCCGACAGGACTCACTGAAGCTTTCTCT. Amino acid sequence: CASSDSPTGLTEAFS.

This clone was detected a few times. The chain links TRBV21-1 to TRBJ2-4; the tabulated D call, TRBD1, remains unverified against the DNA. TRBV21-1 represents a pseudogene. This CDR3 has 17 amino acids. The DNA for the CDR3 is TGTGCCAGCAGCATTGGGACAGATCAACTAGCCAAAAACATTCAGTACTTC. Residues: CASSIGTDQLAKNIQYF.

The chain employs TRBV4-3 and TRBJ2-1; 9 positions agree with TRBD2. The CDR3 is 17 amino acids. Germline-derived CDR1 and CDR2 are LGHNA and YSLEER. Losses at the gene ends were 2 bases for V and 0 bases for J; bases not matched to a gene: 5. The CDR3 region is CASSQSRTSASYNEQFF. CDR3 DNA: TGCGCCAGCAGCCAATCTAGGACTAGCGCCTCCTACAATGAGCAGTTCTTC.

The chain combines TRBV6-5 with TRBJ2-3, with D maybe TRBD2 (6 bases). This CDR3 has 15 amino acids. V lost 2 bases and J 2 bases, leaving 11 bases between the germline ends. The germline V gene has CDR1 MNHEY and CDR2 SVGAGI. The CDR3 sequence: CASSYRGLLTDTQYF. Here the CDR3 DNA reads TGTGCCAGCAGTTACAGGGGACTCCTCACAGATACGCAGTATTTT.